The rows below give T cell receptor beta chains drawn from one sample of a study of T cells after yellow fever vaccination. TCRdb ran MiXCR on the 5' RACE reads and lists one entry per CDR3 protein. The table includes about 340,000 distinct CDR3 sequences, around 12% detected once. The specimen was CD4+ T cells sorted from PBMCs, collected 15 days after the yellow fever booster vaccination. These TCRs come from a man younger than 30 who received the YFV17D yellow fever vaccine. CDR3s include the opening cysteine and the closing phenylalanine or tryptophan. The order of the fields is J gene, D gene, V gene, clone size, CDR3 DNA, CDR3 protein. A D gene is named only where the DNA matches it firmly. Rows may omit the clone size; those that give it use once, few, many or a size class.

J gene: TRBJ1-2
D gene: .
V gene: TRBV14
clone size: .
CDR3 DNA: TGTGCCAGCAGCCCTTCAGGGTTTGGCTACACCTTC
CDR3 protein: CASSPSGFGYTF

J gene: TRBJ1-2
D gene: .
V gene: TRBV7-9
clone size: .
CDR3 DNA: TGTGCCAGCAGCTTAGCGAGGAACAGGGAAAGGAGCTATGGCTACACCTTC
CDR3 protein: CASSLARNRERSYGYTF

J gene: TRBJ1-2
D gene: TRBD1
V gene: TRBV12-3/TRBV12-4
clone size: .
CDR3 DNA: TGTGCCAGCAGTCTTCCGGGACAGGGGGCCGGTGGCTACACCTTC
CDR3 protein: CASSLPGQGAGGYTF

J gene: TRBJ2-5
D gene: .
V gene: TRBV30
clone size: few
CDR3 DNA: TGTGCCTGGGCACTCCAAGAGACCCAGTACTTC
CDR3 protein: CAWALQETQYF

J gene: TRBJ2-7
D gene: TRBD1
V gene: TRBV6-2/TRBV6-3
clone size: .
CDR3 DNA: TGTGCCAGCATGGATGGGACAGCAATCTACGAGCAGTACTTC
CDR3 protein: CASMDGTAIYEQYF

J gene: TRBJ1-1
D gene: .
V gene: TRBV27
clone size: .
CDR3 DNA: TGTGCCAGCAGTATAGAGGGGAGGGGTGGCACTGAAGCTTTCTTT
CDR3 protein: CASSIEGRGGTEAFF

J gene: TRBJ2-3
D gene: TRBD1
V gene: TRBV7-2
clone size: many
CDR3 DNA: TGTGCCAGCACCAACCGACAGGGGACAGATACGCAGTATTTT
CDR3 protein: CASTNRQGTDTQYF

J gene: TRBJ1-1
D gene: TRBD1
V gene: TRBV28
clone size: few
CDR3 DNA: TGTGCCAGCAGTCCGGGGGGAGGGGGCGCCAACACTGAAGCTTTCTTT
CDR3 protein: CASSPGGGGANTEAFF

J gene: TRBJ2-1
D gene: .
V gene: TRBV24-1
clone size: few
CDR3 DNA: TGTGCCACCAGTGATTTCCAAGGGCCGCTGTTCTTC
CDR3 protein: CATSDFQGPLFF

J gene: TRBJ1-6
D gene: TRBD1
V gene: TRBV7-9
clone size: many
CDR3 DNA: TGTGCCAGCAGCTTACAGGGGGATTCACCCCTCCACTTT
CDR3 protein: CASSLQGDSPLHF

J gene: TRBJ1-1
D gene: .
V gene: TRBV7-8
clone size: many
CDR3 DNA: TGTGCCAGCAGCACGGGAAGGAACACTGAAGCTTTCTTT
CDR3 protein: CASSTGRNTEAFF

J gene: TRBJ2-3
D gene: TRBD2
V gene: TRBV20-1
clone size: .
CDR3 DNA: TGCAGTGCTAACCGGGGGGGGCCGGCAGATACGCAGTATTTT
CDR3 protein: CSANRGGPADTQYF

J gene: TRBJ1-5
D gene: .
V gene: TRBV20-1
clone size: .
CDR3 DNA: TGCAGTGCCAGGACAGTAAGCAATCAGCCCCAGCATTTT
CDR3 protein: CSARTVSNQPQHF

J gene: TRBJ2-3
D gene: .
V gene: TRBV29-1
clone size: .
CDR3 DNA: TGCAGCGTTGCTTTTGGTATCATGGATACGCAGTATTTT
CDR3 protein: CSVAFGIMDTQYF

J gene: TRBJ1-1
D gene: .
V gene: TRBV11-2
clone size: few
CDR3 DNA: TGTGCCAGCAGCCAAGGACAGACGAACACTGAAGCTTTCTTT
CDR3 protein: CASSQGQTNTEAFF

J gene: TRBJ2-1
D gene: TRBD2
V gene: TRBV7-2
clone size: few
CDR3 DNA: TGTGCCAGCAGCTTAAGCGGGGGCTATAACAATGAGCAGTTCTTC
CDR3 protein: CASSLSGGYNNEQFF

J gene: TRBJ1-5
D gene: .
V gene: TRBV27
clone size: many
CDR3 DNA: TGTGCCAGCAGTTTCCTCAGGGACCAGCCCCAGCATTTT
CDR3 protein: CASSFLRDQPQHF

J gene: TRBJ2-1
D gene: .
V gene: TRBV6-5
clone size: .
CDR3 DNA: TGTGCCAGCAGCCCCCCCGGTCCCGGGTTAGGTTACGAGCAGTTCTTC
CDR3 protein: CASSPPGPGLGYEQFF

J gene: TRBJ2-1
D gene: .
V gene: TRBV12-3/TRBV12-4
clone size: many
CDR3 DNA: TGTGCCAGCAGAAAGGACCCGTCCCTGGACGATGAGCAGTTCTTC
CDR3 protein: CASRKDPSLDDEQFF

J gene: TRBJ2-5
D gene: .
V gene: TRBV10-2
clone size: few
CDR3 DNA: TGCGCCAGCCACTTGTCGGGAGAAGAGACCCAGTACTTC
CDR3 protein: CASHLSGEETQYF

J gene: TRBJ2-3
D gene: .
V gene: TRBV20-1
clone size: many
CDR3 DNA: TGCAGTGCTAGAGTTCCGGGGCCTCCTGGTACGCAGTATTTT
CDR3 protein: CSARVPGPPGTQYF

J gene: TRBJ2-3
D gene: .
V gene: TRBV7-3
clone size: few
CDR3 DNA: TGTGCCAGCAGCTTAAGGGTTAGCACAGATACGCAGTATTTT
CDR3 protein: CASSLRVSTDTQYF

J gene: TRBJ2-7
D gene: TRBD2
V gene: TRBV4-1
clone size: .
CDR3 DNA: TGCGCCAGCAGTCTAGCGGGGGAGTCCTACGAGCAGTACTTC
CDR3 protein: CASSLAGESYEQYF

J gene: TRBJ1-3
D gene: .
V gene: TRBV4-3
clone size: few
CDR3 DNA: TGCGCCAGCAGCCCATTATACGGGACCTCTGGAAACACCATATATTTT
CDR3 protein: CASSPLYGTSGNTIYF

J gene: TRBJ2-5
D gene: TRBD2
V gene: TRBV20-1
clone size: few
CDR3 DNA: TGCAGTGCCTACCCCGGGACTAGCGTCGAGACCCAGTACTTC
CDR3 protein: CSAYPGTSVETQYF

J gene: TRBJ1-1
D gene: .
V gene: TRBV25-1
clone size: .
CDR3 DNA: TGTGCCAGCAGTGAAGGAACTGAAGCTTTCTTT
CDR3 protein: CASSEGTEAFF